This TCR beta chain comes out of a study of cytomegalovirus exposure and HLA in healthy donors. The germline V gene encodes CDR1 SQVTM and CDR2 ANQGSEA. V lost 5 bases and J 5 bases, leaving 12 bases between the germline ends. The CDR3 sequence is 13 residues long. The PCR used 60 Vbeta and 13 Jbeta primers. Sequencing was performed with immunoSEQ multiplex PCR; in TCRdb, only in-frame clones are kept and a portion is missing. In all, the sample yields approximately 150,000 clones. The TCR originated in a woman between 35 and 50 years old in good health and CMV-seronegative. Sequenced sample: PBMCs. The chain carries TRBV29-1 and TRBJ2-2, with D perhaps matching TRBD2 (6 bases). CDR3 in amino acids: CSVRLGRTGELFF. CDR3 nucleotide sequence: TGCAGCGTTAGACTAGGGAGAACCGGGGAGCTGTTTTTT.